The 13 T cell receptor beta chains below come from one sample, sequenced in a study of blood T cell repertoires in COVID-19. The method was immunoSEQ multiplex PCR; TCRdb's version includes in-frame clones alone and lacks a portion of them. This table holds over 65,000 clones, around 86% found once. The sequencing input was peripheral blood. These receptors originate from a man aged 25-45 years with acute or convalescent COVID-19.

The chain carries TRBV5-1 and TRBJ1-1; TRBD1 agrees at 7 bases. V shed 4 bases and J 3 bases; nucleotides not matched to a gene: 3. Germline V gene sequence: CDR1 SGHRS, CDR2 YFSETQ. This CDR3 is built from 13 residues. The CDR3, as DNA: TGCGCCAGCAGCCGCACAGGGGACACTGAAGCTTTCTTT. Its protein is CASSRTGDTEAFF.

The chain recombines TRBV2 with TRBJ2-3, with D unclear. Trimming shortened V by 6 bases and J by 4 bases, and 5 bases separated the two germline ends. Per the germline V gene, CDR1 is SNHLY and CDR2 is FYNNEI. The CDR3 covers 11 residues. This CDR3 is CASREADTQYF. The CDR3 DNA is TGTGCCAGCAGAGAGGCAGATACGCAGTATTTT. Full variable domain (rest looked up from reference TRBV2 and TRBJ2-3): EPEVTQTPSHQVTQMGQEVILRCVPISNHLYFYWYRQILGQKVEFLVSFYNNEISEKSEIFDDQFSVERPDGSNFTLKIRSTKLEDSAMYFCASREADTQYFGPGTRLTVL.

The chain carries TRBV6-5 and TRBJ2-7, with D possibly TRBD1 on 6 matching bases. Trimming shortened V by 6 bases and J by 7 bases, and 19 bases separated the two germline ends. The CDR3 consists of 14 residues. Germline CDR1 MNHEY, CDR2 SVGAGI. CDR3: CASRGDPRGWEQYF. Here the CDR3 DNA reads TGTGCCAGCAGGGGGGACCCCAGGGGTTGGGAGCAGTACTTC.

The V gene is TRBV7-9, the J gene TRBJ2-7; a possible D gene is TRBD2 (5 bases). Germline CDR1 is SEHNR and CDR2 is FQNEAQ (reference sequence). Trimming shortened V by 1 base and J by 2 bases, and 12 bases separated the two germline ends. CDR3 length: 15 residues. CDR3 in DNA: TGTGCCAGCAGCTTAGGGAGCGGTGAGACCTACGAGCAGTACTTC. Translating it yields CASSLGSGETYEQYF.

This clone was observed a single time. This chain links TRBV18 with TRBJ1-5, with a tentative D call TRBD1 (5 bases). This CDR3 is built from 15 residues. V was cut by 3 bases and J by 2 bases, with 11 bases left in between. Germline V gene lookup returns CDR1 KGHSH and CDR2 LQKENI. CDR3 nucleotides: TGTGCCAGCTCACCCGCAGGGTTAGGCAATCAGCCCCAGCATTTT. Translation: CASSPAGLGNQPQHF.

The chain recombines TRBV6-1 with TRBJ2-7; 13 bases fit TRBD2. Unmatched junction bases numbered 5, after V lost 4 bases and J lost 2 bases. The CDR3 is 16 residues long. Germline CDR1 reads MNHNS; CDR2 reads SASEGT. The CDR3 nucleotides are TGTGCCAGCAGTGCGGAGGGGACTAGCGGGACCTACGAGCAGTACTTC. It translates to CASSAEGTSGTYEQYF.

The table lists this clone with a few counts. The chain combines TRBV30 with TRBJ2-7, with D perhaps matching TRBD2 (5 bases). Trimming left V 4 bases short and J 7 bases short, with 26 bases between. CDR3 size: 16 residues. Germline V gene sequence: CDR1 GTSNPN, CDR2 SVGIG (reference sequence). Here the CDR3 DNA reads TGTGCCTGGACCGGACGTCGGGGAACCTGGTCGGAAGAGCAGTACTTC. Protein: CAWTGRRGTWSEEQYF.

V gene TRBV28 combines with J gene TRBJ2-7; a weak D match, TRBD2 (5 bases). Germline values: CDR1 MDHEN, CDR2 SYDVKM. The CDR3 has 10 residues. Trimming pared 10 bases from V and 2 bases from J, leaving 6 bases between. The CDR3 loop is CATGTYEQYF. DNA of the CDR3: TGTGCCACGGGGACCTACGAGCAGTACTTC.

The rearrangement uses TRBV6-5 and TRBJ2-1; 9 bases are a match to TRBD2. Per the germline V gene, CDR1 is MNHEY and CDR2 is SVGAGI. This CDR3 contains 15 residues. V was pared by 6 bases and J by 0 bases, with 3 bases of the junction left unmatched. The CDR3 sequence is CASSGGRGSYNEQFF. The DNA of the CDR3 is TGTGCCAGCAGCGGCGGGAGGGGCTCCTACAATGAGCAGTTCTTC.

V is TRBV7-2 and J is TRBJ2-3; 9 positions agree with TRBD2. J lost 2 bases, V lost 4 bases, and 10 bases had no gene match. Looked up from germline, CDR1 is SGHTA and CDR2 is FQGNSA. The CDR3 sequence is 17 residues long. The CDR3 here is CASSYQAGGYNTDTQYF. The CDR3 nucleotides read TGTGCCAGCAGCTACCAAGCGGGAGGTTATAACACAGATACGCAGTATTTT.

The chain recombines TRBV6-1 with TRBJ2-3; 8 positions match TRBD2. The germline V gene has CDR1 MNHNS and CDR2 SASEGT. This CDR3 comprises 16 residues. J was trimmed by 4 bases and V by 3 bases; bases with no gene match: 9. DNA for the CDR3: TGTGCCAGCAGTGAGCGAGCGGGAGCTAGCCCAGATACGCAGTATTTT. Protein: CASSERAGASPDTQYF.

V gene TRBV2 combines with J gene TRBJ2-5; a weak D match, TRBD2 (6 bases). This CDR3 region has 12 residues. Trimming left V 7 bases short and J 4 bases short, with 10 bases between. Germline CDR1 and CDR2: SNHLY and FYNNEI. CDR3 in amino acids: CASTRGIETQYF. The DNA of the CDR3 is TGTGCCAGCACTCGGGGGATAGAGACCCAGTACTTC.

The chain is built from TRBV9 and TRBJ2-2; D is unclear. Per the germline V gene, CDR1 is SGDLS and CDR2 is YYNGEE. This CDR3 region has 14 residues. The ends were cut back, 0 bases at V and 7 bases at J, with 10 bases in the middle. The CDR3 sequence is CASSVESGYGELFF. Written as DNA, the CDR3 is TGTGCCAGCAGCGTAGAGTCCGGGTACGGGGAGCTGTTTTTT.